The subject of this entry is one TCR beta chain. This sample stems from a study of blood T cells in healthy people across ages. CDR3 size: 13 residues. Per the germline V gene, CDR1 is DFQATT and CDR2 is SNEGSKA (reference sequence). Unmatched junction bases numbered 3, after V lost 5 bases and J lost 2 bases. A J-beta primer mix and a sample-barcoded 5' primer were used in a second PCR of about 7 to 12 cycles. TCRdb re-derived calls from the 5' RACE reads in MiXCR, one entry per CDR3 protein. Found here are 700,000 or so distinct CDR3 sequences, about 24% of them singletons; the top ten hold around 21%.

The clonotype originates from a man aged 70-80 years in good health. Specimen: blood. The chain is built from TRBV20-1 and TRBJ1-3, with TRBD1 matching 7 bases. The CDR3 region has the DNA TGCAGTGCTCGACAGGGACCTGGAAACACCATATATTTT. This translates into CSARQGPGNTIYF.